Given below is one TCR beta chain in context. Its antigen is not identified. V shed 6 bases, J shed 2 bases, and the junction held 6 bases outside the gene matches. Germline CDR1 reads LNHDA; CDR2 reads SQIVND (reference sequence). This CDR3 region has 15 residues. Each donor was a healthy Caucasian individual from Russia, aged about 6 to 100. This entry belongs to a study of blood T cells in healthy people across ages. Study context: Roughly one uniquely barcoded beta molecule per two T cells was captured. Study-wide results and limits: Conclusively comparing naive with antigen-experienced cells was impossible with unsorted PBMCs. Estimates based on one million T cells were treated as lower bounds.

The use of a sample-barcoded 5' primer and a J-beta primer mix characterized a second PCR of about 7 to 12 cycles. Each CDR3 protein is one row after TCRdb ran MiXCR on the 5' RACE reads. The sample includes roughly 800,000 distinct CDR3 sequences, roughly 64% of them seen just once. What was sequenced was blood. The chain recombines TRBV19 with TRBJ2-5, with 10 bases identical to TRBD2. The receptor was derived from a young man in good health. Written as DNA, the CDR3 is TGTGCCAGTAGGGATACTAGCGGGGCTCAAGAGACCCAGTACTTC. Translated, it gives CASRDTSGAQETQYF. The entire variable domain, with the rest obtained from reference TRBV19 and TRBJ2-5, is as follows: DGGITQSPKYLFRKEGQNVTLSCEQNLNHDAMYWYRQDPGQGLRLIYYSQIVNDFQKGDIAEGYSVSREKKESFPLTVTSAQKNPTAFYLCASRDTSGAQETQYFGPGTRLLVL.